This T cell receptor beta chain was sequenced for a study of relationships among human T cell subsets. Study-level points and caveats: A CD4+CD8+ double-positive population could not be excluded by bead sorting.

The Th1 cells were the flow-through after CD25, CD56 and CD294 bead selections. Semiquantitative ARM-PCR amplified T cell receptor alpha and beta CDR3 regions from mRNA. In ARM-PCR, communal superprimers followed tagged nested gene-specific primers for exponential amplification. In TCRdb, the multiplex PCR reads were re-called with MiXCR into one record per CDR3 protein. In the table there are roughly 13,000 distinct CDR3 sequences, approximately 67% of which are singletons. The CDR3 runs to 13 residues. Trimming removed 4 bases at V and 7 bases at J, with 14 bases between. Germline V gene data show CDR1 as MNHEY and CDR2 as SVGEGT. As to this clonotype: Its antigen is unidentified.

The J gene is TRBJ2-7, the V gene TRBV6-2 or TRBV6-3, with D possibly matching TRBD2 (5 bases). The sequenced material came from CD4+ Th1 cells sorted from blood. The clonotype was recovered from a man aged 40-55 years in good health. The CDR3 loop reads CASSSQRPAEQYF. The CDR3 DNA reads TGTGCCAGCAGTTCACAGCGGCCCGCTGAGCAGTACTTC.